This entry features one T cell receptor beta chain sequence. This entry is derived from a study of T cell responses to AZD1222 COVID-19 vaccine. Repertoires were generated with immunoSEQ multiplex PCR, while TCRdb's copy carries only in-frame clones and drops some. Here the sample spans approximately 100,000 clones, 90% being singletons. Trimming removed 5 bases from V and 5 bases from J, with 12 bases in between. The CDR3 is 13 amino acids. The V gene's germline CDR1 is LNHDA and CDR2 SQIVND (reference sequence). The receptor was derived from an adult in good health. The sequencing used peripheral blood, collected on day 0 of AZD1222 vaccination. This chain uses TRBV19 with TRBJ1-1; possible D gene TRBD1, 5 bases. CDR3: CASSPGGRTEAFF. CDR3 bases: TGTGCCAGTAGTCCGGGGGGGAGGACTGAAGCTTTCTTT.